This TCR beta chain originates from a study of human T cells and chemical hapten exposure. Study-level background: Upper inner arm skin measuring approximately 2 cm by approximately 2 cm received 2% DPC for sensitization. Alopecia areata, totalis or universalis affected patients, mainly female.

The time point is: pre-sensitization, week 0. As to treatment: therapeutic diphenylcyclopropenone sensitization with weekly scalp DPC. Trimming cost V 0 bases and J 7 bases, with 14 bases left between them. CDR3 length: 15 amino acids. Germline CDR1 is SGHRS and CDR2 is YFSETQ. MiXCR was run by TCRdb on the RACE reads, yielding one entry per CDR3 protein. The sample has under 200,000 distinct CDR3 sequences; nearly 30% are singletons. The chain employs TRBV5-1 and TRBJ2-1, with D perhaps given as TRBD1 or TRBD2 (5 bases each). The receptor was isolated from a woman between 25 and 40 years old with alopecia areata. Some clones in this sample may be carry-over from other donors' samples. The sequencing used whole blood, collected in connection with sensitization to the hapten diphenylcyclopropenone (DPC). In nucleotides, the CDR3 is TGCGCCAGCAGCTTGGACGGGACGGGTTGGAATGAGCAGTTCTTC. This translates into CASSLDGTGWNEQFF.